These 8 T cell receptor beta chains were all obtained from the same sample, sequenced in a study of cytomegalovirus exposure and HLA in healthy donors. PCR was performed using 60 Vbeta and 13 Jbeta primers. Some clones are missing from TCRdb's copy, which holds only in-frame ones; the method was immunoSEQ multiplex PCR. Found here are about 160,000 clones, around 79% of them singletons; the top ten hold around 0.98%. Sequenced sample: PBMCs. The source of these receptors is a woman aged 45-65 years in good health and CMV-seropositive.

V and J are TRBV10-3 and TRBJ2-2; D not certain. CDR1 is ENHRY and CDR2 is SYGVKD in the germline V gene. This CDR3 has 13 amino acids. Between the trimmed V and J ends, which lost 4 bases and 5 bases, there was a span of 8 bases. CDR3 sequence (DNA): TGTGCCATCAGTGCAACAGAAACCGGGGAGCTGTTTTTT. Its translation: CAISATETGELFF.

The V call is TRBV10-2, the J call TRBJ1-2, with D perhaps matching TRBD1 (5 bases). With 6 bases removed from V and 8 bases from J, the gap between germline ends came to 16 bases. The CDR3 covers 13 residues. The germline V gene has CDR1 WSHSY and CDR2 SAAADI. The CDR3 DNA reads TGCGCCAGCAGCGTAACCGGGGGGTGGGGCTACACCTTC. Residues: CASSVTGGWGYTF.

This rearrangement joins TRBV4-2 to TRBJ1-3, with D unclear. With 0 bases removed from V and 2 bases from J, the gap between germline ends came to 8 bases. CDR3 length: 15 amino acids. The V gene's germline CDR1 is LGHNA and CDR2 YNFKEQ. CDR3 region: CASSQDPRAGNTIYF. For the CDR3, the DNA is TGTGCCAGCAGCCAAGATCCGAGGGCTGGAAACACCATATATTTT.

The chain has TRBV7-2 and TRBJ1-1; TRBD1 matches at 7 bases. This CDR3 has 15 amino acids. CDR1 is SGHTA and CDR2 is FQGNSA in the germline V gene. The J segment lost 2 bases and the V segment lost 1 base, leaving 4 bases of the junction unmatched. The CDR3 loop is CASSLVGQINTEAFF. CDR3 sequence (DNA): TGTGCCAGCAGCTTAGTGGGACAGATCAACACTGAAGCTTTCTTT.

The chain links TRBV9 to TRBJ2-2; 7 bases are shared with TRBD2. J gave up 3 bases and V 5 bases, and 4 bases lay outside the gene matches. Germline V gene lookup returns CDR1 SGDLS and CDR2 YYNGEE. The CDR3 spans 14 residues. In DNA, the CDR3 is TGTGCCAGCAGGTGGGCGGGGGACACCGGGGAGCTGTTTTTT. This sequence encodes CASRWAGDTGELFF.

The chain joins TRBV28 to TRBJ2-7; TRBD1 matches 7 bases. J lost 1 base, V lost 6 bases, and 3 bases had no gene match. There are 13 residues in the CDR3. Germline values: CDR1 MDHEN, CDR2 SYDVKM. CDR3 sequence reads: CASSPGQSYEQYF. CDR3 DNA sequence: TGTGCCAGCAGCCCGGGACAGTCCTACGAGCAGTACTTC.

The chain recombines TRBV6-1 with TRBJ2-7, with 8 nucleotides matching TRBD1. The germline V gene has CDR1 MNHNS and CDR2 SASEGT. V trimming: 6 bases; J trimming: 2 bases; junction bases outside the gene matches: 9. The CDR3 has 15 residues. DNA for the CDR3: TGTGCCAGCAGAGAGAGACAGGGGCGAACCTACGAGCAGTACTTC. Its translation is CASRERQGRTYEQYF.

The rearrangement links TRBV13 to TRBJ2-7; 8 bases agree with TRBD1. This CDR3 is built from 13 residues. V shed 3 bases, J shed 6 bases, and the junction held 4 bases outside the gene matches. Germline V gives CDR1 PRHDT, CDR2 FYEKMQ (reference sequence). The CDR3: CASSFQGAPEQYF. In DNA form, the CDR3 reads TGTGCCAGCAGCTTTCAGGGGGCCCCCGAGCAGTACTTC.